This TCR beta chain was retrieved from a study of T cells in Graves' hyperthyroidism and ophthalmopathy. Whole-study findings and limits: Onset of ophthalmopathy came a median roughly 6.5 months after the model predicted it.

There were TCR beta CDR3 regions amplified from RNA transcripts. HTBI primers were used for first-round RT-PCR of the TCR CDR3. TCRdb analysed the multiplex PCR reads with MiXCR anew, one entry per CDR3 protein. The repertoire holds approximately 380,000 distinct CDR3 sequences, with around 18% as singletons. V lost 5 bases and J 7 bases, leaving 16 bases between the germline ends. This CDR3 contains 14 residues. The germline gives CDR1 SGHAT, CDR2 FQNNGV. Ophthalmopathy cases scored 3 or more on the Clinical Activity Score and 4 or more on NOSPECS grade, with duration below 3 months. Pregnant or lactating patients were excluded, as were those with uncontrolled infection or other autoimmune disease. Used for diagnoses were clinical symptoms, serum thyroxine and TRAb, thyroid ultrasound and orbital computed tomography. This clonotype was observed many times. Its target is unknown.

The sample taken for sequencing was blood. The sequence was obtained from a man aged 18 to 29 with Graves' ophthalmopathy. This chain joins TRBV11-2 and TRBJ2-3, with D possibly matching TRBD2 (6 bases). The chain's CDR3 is CASSTTTGGNTQYF. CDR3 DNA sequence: TGTGCCAGCAGCACTACGACCGGGGGAAATACGCAGTATTTT. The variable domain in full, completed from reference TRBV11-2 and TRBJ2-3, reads EAGVAQSPRYKIIEKRQSVAFWCNPISGHATLYWYQQILGQGPKLLIQFQNNGVVDDSQLPKDRFSAERLKGVDSTLKIQPAKLEDSAVYLCASSTTTGGNTQYFGPGTRLTVL.